The next 24 T cell receptor beta chains were all read from a single sample in a study of cytomegalovirus exposure and HLA in healthy donors. The PCR used 60 Vbeta and 13 Jbeta primers. Data came from immunoSEQ multiplex PCR; TCRdb stores just in-frame clones and leaves some out. The sample holds around 67,000 clones; roughly 74% are singletons and the top ten take roughly 20%. Sample: PBMCs. These TCRs come from a woman in her 30s in good health and CMV-seropositive.

Notes on this clone: At the DNA level, this CDR3 is encoded by other sequences in the same sample as well. This chain connects TRBV30 to TRBJ1-1; D is undetermined. V was clipped by 0 bases and J by 4 bases, with 6 bases between them. Germline V lookup: CDR1 GTSNPN, CDR2 SVGIG (reference sequence). There are 12 residues in the CDR3. The CDR3 DNA reads TGTGCCTGGAGTGTACGGGGCACTGAAGCTTTCTTT. Translated: CAWSVRGTEAFF.

This clone was counted between two and nine times. The chain combines TRBV29-1 with TRBJ1-2, with D maybe TRBD1 (5 bases). V shed 3 bases and J shed 2 bases, with 10 bases lying between them. CDR3 length: 13 amino acids. Per the germline V gene, CDR1 is SQVTM and CDR2 is ANQGSEA. For the CDR3, the DNA is TGCAGCGTTGAGAGAGACAGCAACTATGGCTACACCTTC. Translating gives CSVERDSNYGYTF.

V and J are TRBV18 and TRBJ1-1; 7 bases align to TRBD1. The V gene end was trimmed by 4 bases and the J gene end by 5 bases; junction bases not matched to a gene: 7. The V gene's germline CDR1 is KGHSH and CDR2 LQKENI. The CDR3 totals 14 residues. The CDR3 nucleotides read TGTGCCAGCTCACAGGACAGGTCAGGAACTGAAGCTTTCTTT. Protein: CASSQDRSGTEAFF. Full variable domain (remainder filled in from reference TRBV18 and TRBJ1-1): NAGVMQNPRHLVRRRGQEARLRCSPMKGHSHVYWYRQLPEEGLKFMVYLQKENIIDESGMPKERFSAEFPKEGPSILRIQQVVRGDSAAYFCASSQDRSGTEAFFGQGTRLTVV.

This chain uses TRBV6-5 with TRBJ1-1; 10 nucleotides agree with TRBD1. The CDR3 sequence is 14 residues long. Germline values: CDR1 MNHEY, CDR2 SVGAGI. Trimming removed 6 bases from V and 12 bases from J; junction bases left unmatched: 13. CDR3 protein: CASSPPGQGELTFF. For the CDR3, the DNA is TGTGCCAGCAGCCCGCCCGGACAGGGGGAACTGACTTTCTTT.

The chain is built from TRBV15 and TRBJ2-1, with TRBD1 identical over 11 bases. Per germline, CDR1 LNHNV and CDR2 YYDKDF (reference sequence). The CDR3 runs to 15 residues. The V and J ends lost 1 base and 10 bases, in that order; junction bases with no gene match: 6. CDR3 residues: CATSRVGQGAGEQFF. CDR3 nucleotide sequence: TGTGCCACCAGCAGAGTTGGACAGGGGGCTGGGGAGCAGTTCTTC.

The chain combines TRBV30 with TRBJ2-3, with TRBD2 matching 7 bases. Germline CDR1 reads GTSNPN; CDR2 reads SVGIG (reference sequence). CDR3 length: 12 residues. Trimming removed 6 bases from V and 6 bases from J; junction bases left unmatched: 6. CDR3 nucleotide sequence: TGTGCCTGCCCTGCCGGGGGGGATACGCAGTATTTT. Translation gives CACPAGGDTQYF. Combining the CDR3 with reference TRBV30 and TRBJ2-3 gives the whole variable domain SQTIHQWPATLVQPVGSPLSLECTVEGTSNPNLYWYRQAAGRGLQLLFYSVGIGQISSEVPQNLSASRPQDRQFILSSKKLLLSDSGFYLCACPAGGDTQYFGPGTRLTVL.

This clone was seen just once. V is TRBV28 and J is TRBJ2-7; D is ambiguous. The CDR3 extends over 11 amino acids. Between the trimmed V and J ends, which lost 3 bases and 5 bases, there was a span of 5 bases. Germline V lookup: CDR1 MDHEN, CDR2 SYDVKM. CDR3 amino acids: CASSFRDEQYF. For the CDR3, the DNA is TGTGCCAGCAGTTTTCGAGACGAGCAGTACTTC.

This clone was seen once. The chain joins TRBV29-1 to TRBJ1-2; 7 nucleotides match TRBD1. The germline V gene encodes CDR1 SQVTM and CDR2 ANQGSEA. This CDR3 has 15 amino acids. The junction had 9 bases not matched to a gene; V was cut back by 5 bases and J by 0 bases. DNA of the CDR3: TGCAGCGTTTCTAGTAGGGACAGTACTAACTATGGCTACACCTTC. Translated, it gives CSVSSRDSTNYGYTF. The full variable domain, with the rest looked up from reference TRBV29-1 and TRBJ1-2, is SAVISQKPSRDICQRGTSLTIQCQVDSQVTMMFWYRQQPGQSLTLIATANQGSEATYESGFVIDKFPISRPNLTFSTLTVSNMSPEDSSIYLCSVSSRDSTNYGYTFGSGTRLTVV.

The chain recombines TRBV7-8 with TRBJ2-7; 13 bases line up with TRBD2. Germline trimming cut 7 bases from V and 3 bases from J; bases unmatched to any gene: 6. The CDR3 runs to 15 residues. CDR1 is SGHVS and CDR2 is FQNEAQ in the germline V gene. CDR3 bases: TGTGCCAGCACTAATGGGACTAGCGGGAACTACGAGCAGTACTTC. Translated: CASTNGTSGNYEQYF.

The V and J genes are TRBV29-1 and TRBJ1-5, with 7 bases fitting TRBD1. Trimming took 7 bases from V and 4 from J; bases not matched to a gene: 4. Germline values: CDR1 SQVTM, CDR2 ANQGSEA. The CDR3 is 12 amino acids. The CDR3 region has the DNA TGCAGCGCGGGACAGCGGAATCAGCCCCAGCATTTT. Its protein is CSAGQRNQPQHF.

The chain employs TRBV10-1 and TRBJ2-1; TRBD2 matches 7 bases. From germline, CDR1 is WNHNN and CDR2 SYGVQD (reference sequence). V shed 6 bases and J 2 bases; nucleotides not matched to a gene: 7. The CDR3 runs to 15 residues. CDR3 bases: TGCGCCAGCAGAGACCCCAGCGGGACCTACAATGAGCAGTTCTTC. This gives the protein CASRDPSGTYNEQFF.

The chain joins TRBV30 to TRBJ1-2; 11 positions match TRBD1. This CDR3 has 12 residues. Germline-derived CDR1 and CDR2 are GTSNPN and SVGIG (reference sequence). V shed 5 bases and J 8 bases; nucleotides not matched to a gene: 4. The CDR3 DNA follows: TGTGCCTGGCAGGACAGGGGGCGGGGCTACACCTTC. Translated, it gives CAWQDRGRGYTF.

V usage is TRBV7-9 and J usage is TRBJ1-5, with a tentative D call TRBD1 (6 bases). The germline V gene has CDR1 SEHNR and CDR2 FQNEAQ (reference sequence). V was cut by 4 bases and J by 2 bases, with 18 bases left in between. This CDR3 region has 17 residues. This CDR3 is CASSSFDKGVGNQPQHF. In DNA form, the CDR3 reads TGTGCCAGCAGCTCTTTCGATAAGGGGGTCGGCAATCAGCCCCAGCATTTT.

In DNA, the CDR3 is TGTGCCACCAGAAGGGGTAGTAGTACAACTAATGAAAAACTGTTTTTT. It translates to CATRRGSSTTNEKLFF. This sequence joins TRBV10-3 and TRBJ1-4, with D maybe TRBD1 (5 bases). Trimming took 10 bases from V and 0 from J, leaving 18 bases between them. CDR1 is ENHRY and CDR2 is SYGVKD in the germline V gene. The CDR3 is made up of 16 amino acids.

This clone occurred a few times. This sequence joins TRBV10-1 and TRBJ2-5; maybe TRBD1 (6 bases). This CDR3 spans 15 amino acids. Trimming left V 10 bases short and J 5 bases short, with 23 bases between. CDR1 and CDR2 (germline): WNHNN, SYGVQD (reference sequence). CDR3 DNA sequence: TGCGCCACTCAGCAGGGGTTGATGCACGGGGAGACCCAGTACTTC. Protein product: CATQQGLMHGETQYF.

This rearrangement joins TRBV4-1 to TRBJ1-1, with a weak D call TRBD1 (6 bases). V dropped 1 base and J dropped 2 bases, with 14 bases sitting between them. CDR3 size: 16 residues. Germline values: CDR1 MGHRA, CDR2 YSYEKL. The CDR3 sequence is CASSQVWGGFNTEAFF. Here the CDR3 DNA reads TGCGCCAGCAGCCAAGTCTGGGGGGGCTTTAACACTGAAGCTTTCTTT.

This clone was detected only a few times. V and J are TRBV11-2 and TRBJ2-7; possible D gene TRBD1, 6 bases. The germline V gene has CDR1 SGHAT and CDR2 FQNNGV. V dropped 3 bases and J dropped 4 bases, with 13 bases sitting between them. The CDR3 extends over 14 amino acids. The CDR3 DNA reads as TGTGCCAGCAGCTTCCCCGCAGGGGCGTACGAGCAGTACTTC. It translates to CASSFPAGAYEQYF.

This chain uses TRBV7-2 with TRBJ2-1; TRBD1 is a possible D gene (6 bases). V lost 5 bases and J lost 2, with 13 bases in between. Germline CDR1 and CDR2: SGHTA and FQGNSA. This CDR3 spans 15 amino acids. The CDR3 DNA sequence: TGTGCCAGCAGCCTGGGACAACTTACCTACAATGAGCAGTTCTTC. Translated, it gives CASSLGQLTYNEQFF.

This clone was picked up a small number of times. The V and J genes are TRBV29-1 and TRBJ1-1, with 9 bases identical to TRBD1. With V trimmed by 4 bases and J by 1 base, 1 base remained unmatched. The CDR3 length is 13 residues. Germline loops: CDR1 SQVTM, CDR2 ANQGSEA. CDR3 DNA sequence: TGCAGCGTTGGGGGACAGGGGAACACTGAAGCTTTCTTT. Translated, it gives CSVGGQGNTEAFF.

The V and J genes are TRBV30 and TRBJ1-4; 8 bases are a match to TRBD1. The CDR3 runs to 13 residues. Trimming took 2 bases from V and 5 from J; bases not matched to a gene: 1. Germline V gene data show CDR1 as GTSNPN and CDR2 as SVGIG (reference sequence). The CDR3 loop is CAWSRQGNEKLFF. The CDR3 nucleotides are TGTGCCTGGAGTCGACAGGGGAATGAAAAACTGTTTTTT.

This clone has just one count. V is TRBV29-1 and J is TRBJ2-7; 7 nucleotides agree with TRBD2. Unmatched junction bases numbered 2, after V lost 3 bases and J lost 0 bases. Per the germline V gene, CDR1 is SQVTM and CDR2 is ANQGSEA. This CDR3 is built from 13 residues. The CDR3 reads CSVEGGGSYEQYF. Written as DNA, the CDR3 is TGCAGCGTTGAGGGGGGGGGCTCCTACGAGCAGTACTTC.

The table lists this clone with a few counts. This chain uses TRBV9 with TRBJ2-1; 13 bases match TRBD2. Trimming at V came to 4 bases and at J to 7 bases, leaving 8 bases not matched to a gene. This CDR3 contains 16 residues. CDR1 and CDR2 (germline): SGDLS, YYNGEE. The CDR3 region has the DNA TGTGCCAGCAGCTCTCCCCCGGGACTAGCGGGAAATGAGCAGTTCTTC. This translates into CASSSPPGLAGNEQFF.

This chain links TRBV25-1 with TRBJ2-7; TRBD2 might be the D (5 bases). CDR3 length equals 13 residues. Trimming stripped 6 bases from V and 5 bases from J, with 14 bases between. Per the germline V gene, CDR1 is MGHDK and CDR2 is SYGVNS. For the CDR3, the DNA is TGTGCCAGCAGATCCCGGGGTGTCAACGAGCAGTACTTC. It yields the protein CASRSRGVNEQYF.

The V call is TRBV30, the J call TRBJ1-4; tentatively, D is TRBD1 (6 bases). Trimming removed 2 bases at V and 7 bases at J, with 14 bases between. The CDR3 is 14 amino acids. Germline-derived CDR1 and CDR2 are GTSNPN and SVGIG (reference sequence). Here the CDR3 reads CAWSQPRGGEKLFF. For the CDR3, the DNA is TGTGCCTGGAGTCAACCCAGGGGTGGTGAAAAACTGTTTTTT.